Each of the 28 T cell receptor beta chains below was sequenced from the same sample in a study of blood T cell repertoires in COVID-19. This table comes from immunoSEQ multiplex PCR, and its TCRdb copy is limited to in-frame clones, with some not included. The data show 200,000 or so clones, with 85% seen just once and 0.95% held by the top ten. What was sequenced was peripheral blood. The receptors derive from a man in his fifties or sixties with COVID-19, enrolled during active disease.

This rearrangement joins TRBV6-5 to TRBJ1-3; D is unresolved. V shed 6 bases and J shed 4 bases, with 13 bases lying between them. Germline CDR1 and CDR2: MNHEY and SVGAGI. The CDR3 consists of 14 residues. In nucleotides, the CDR3 is TGTGCCAGCAGAAGCGGCCTGGGGGGAAACACCATATATTTT. This codes for CASRSGLGGNTIYF.

This chain connects TRBV7-2 to TRBJ2-2; no clear D gene. The CDR3 covers 13 residues. Looked up from germline, CDR1 is SGHTA and CDR2 is FQGNSA. V lost 5 bases to trimming and J lost 4 bases, with 8 bases between them. Here the CDR3 DNA reads TGTGCCAGCAGCACGCAAGCCACCGGGGAGCTGTTTTTT. The encoded protein is CASSTQATGELFF.

This clone has just one count. J is TRBJ2-7 and V is TRBV15; no reliable D call. The CDR3 runs to 15 residues. CDR1 is LNHNV and CDR2 is YYDKDF in the germline V gene (reference sequence). V shed 0 bases and J shed 2 bases, with 11 bases lying between them. The CDR3, as DNA: TGTGCCACCAGCAGAGATTCTCCGAGCACCTACGAGCAGTACTTC. This codes for CATSRDSPSTYEQYF.

In nucleotides, the CDR3 is TGTGCCAGCAGCCAGGGACAACCGTCCTATGGCTACACCTTC. Protein product: CASSQGQPSYGYTF. V and J are TRBV3-1 (or the pseudogene TRBV3-2) and TRBJ1-2, with D tentatively TRBD1 (6 bases). V was trimmed by 3 bases and J by 4 bases, leaving 12 bases between them. CDR3 size: 14 residues. In germline, CDR1 is LGHDT, CDR2 YNNKEL (reference sequence).

This clone was detected a few times. The V gene is TRBV7-9, the J gene TRBJ2-1, with D possibly being TRBD1 (5 bases). V was shortened by 3 bases and J by 4 bases, with 13 bases between the two germline ends. Germline V CDR1 and CDR2: SEHNR, FQNEAQ (reference sequence). This CDR3 comprises 15 residues. The chain's CDR3 is CASSFPGRAYNEQFF. The CDR3 nucleotides are TGTGCCAGCAGCTTTCCAGGCAGGGCGTACAATGAGCAGTTCTTC. Using reference TRBV7-9 and TRBJ2-1 for the parts outside the CDR3, the full variable domain is DTGVSQNPRHKITKRGQNVTFRCDPISEHNRLYWYRQTLGQGPEFLTYFQNEAQLEKSRLLSDRFSAERPKGSFSTLEIQRTEQGDSAMYLCASSFPGRAYNEQFFGPGTRLTVL.

This clone was seen once. The chain combines TRBV5-4 with TRBJ1-1; 7 nucleotides agree with TRBD1. Germline V gene data show CDR1 as SGHNT and CDR2 as YYREEE (reference sequence). Losses at the gene ends were 4 bases for V and 3 bases for J; bases not matched to a gene: 9. The length of the CDR3 is 15 residues. In nucleotides, the CDR3 is TGTGCCAGCAGCGGACAGGTGGCCGGGGACACTGAAGCTTTCTTT. Amino acids: CASSGQVAGDTEAFF.

The chain recombines TRBV11-2 with TRBJ2-2, with TRBD1 matching 12 bases. Germline CDR1 SGHAT, CDR2 FQNNGV. The CDR3 has 17 residues. Germline trimming cut 11 bases from V and 3 bases from J; bases unmatched to any gene: 13. The CDR3 sequence is CAVRGGDRGPYTGELFF. CDR3 bases: TGTGCCGTTAGGGGCGGGGACAGGGGGCCCTACACCGGGGAGCTGTTTTTT.

CDR3 in DNA: TGTGCCATCTTTTCTGGAGGCGTTAACACTGAAGCTTTCTTT. Translating it yields CAIFSGGVNTEAFF. The V gene is TRBV10-3, the J gene TRBJ1-1; D is unclear. Trimming removed 8 bases from V and 2 bases from J, with 15 bases in between. The germline gives CDR1 ENHRY, CDR2 SYGVKD. This CDR3 is 14 amino acids long.

The chain links TRBV30 to TRBJ2-7; a possible D gene is TRBD1 (6 bases). CDR3 length equals 14 residues. Germline-derived CDR1 and CDR2 are GTSNPN and SVGIG (reference sequence). Trimming removed 4 bases from V and 0 bases from J, with 13 bases in between. CDR3 loop: CAWTDRPSSYEQYF. The CDR3 coding sequence is TGTGCCTGGACCGACAGGCCAAGCTCCTACGAGCAGTACTTC.

This clone was counted once. This chain links TRBV7-2 with TRBJ1-4; no firm D call. The CDR3 length is 12 residues. Trimming stripped 5 bases from V and 8 bases from J, with 9 bases between. Per the germline V gene, CDR1 is SGHTA and CDR2 is FQGNSA. The CDR3 sequence: CASSGSGEKLFF. CDR3 DNA: TGTGCCAGCAGCGGGAGCGGGGAAAAACTGTTTTTT.

The chain is built from TRBV10-3 and TRBJ1-1; 9 bases map to TRBD1. Germline CDR1 reads ENHRY; CDR2 reads SYGVKD. The length of the CDR3 is 15 residues. Trimming cost V 0 bases and J 1 base; bases outside gene matches: 0. CDR3 sequence reads: CAISESGQGNTEAFF. CDR3 bases: TGTGCCATCAGTGAGTCGGGACAGGGGAACACTGAAGCTTTCTTT.

This chain joins TRBV3-1 (or the pseudogene TRBV3-2) and TRBJ1-2; TRBD1 aligns across 8 bases. With 1 base clipped from V and 3 bases from J, the junction kept 10 bases outside the gene matches. The CDR3 has 17 residues. Germline CDR1 and CDR2: LGHDT and YNNKEL (reference sequence). CDR3 DNA sequence: TGTGCCAGCAGCCAAGTCACAGGGGGACGGGGGGACTATGGCTACACCTTC. Translated, it gives CASSQVTGGRGDYGYTF.

This chain joins TRBV6-5 and TRBJ1-1; D remains ambiguous. Trimming removed 8 bases from V and 1 base from J, with 5 bases in between. This CDR3 comprises 11 residues. CDR1 and CDR2 (germline): MNHEY, SVGAGI. Here the CDR3 DNA reads TGTGCCAGCTTGGCGAACACTGAAGCTTTCTTT. This gives the protein CASLANTEAFF.

This sequence joins TRBV28 and TRBJ2-7; tentative D call: TRBD1 (6 bases). V was cut by 6 bases and J by 6 bases, with 18 bases left in between. This CDR3 has 14 amino acids. From germline, CDR1 is MDHEN and CDR2 SYDVKM. This chain's CDR3 is CASRMGSGAGEQYF. The CDR3 nucleotides are TGTGCCAGCAGGATGGGGTCAGGGGCGGGCGAGCAGTACTTC.

This sequence joins TRBV7-2 and TRBJ1-5, with TRBD1 identical over 8 bases. The CDR3 sequence is 15 residues long. Losses at the gene ends were 5 bases for V and 4 bases for J; bases not matched to a gene: 7. In germline, CDR1 is SGHTA, CDR2 FQGNSA. The CDR3 DNA sequence: TGTGCCAGCAGCACCTCGGGACAGGTAAATCAGCCCCAGCATTTT. Protein sequence: CASSTSGQVNQPQHF.

This chain connects TRBV10-2 to TRBJ1-3; maybe TRBD1 (5 bases). V shed 1 base and J shed 4 bases, with 8 bases lying between them. There are 14 residues in the CDR3. Germline V gives CDR1 WSHSY, CDR2 SAAADI. CDR3 in amino acids: CASSEWTLGNTIYF. In nucleotides, the CDR3 is TGCGCCAGCAGTGAGTGGACACTAGGAAACACCATATATTTT.

The chain is built from TRBV6-6 and TRBJ1-2, with D possibly TRBD1 on 5 matching bases. Germline assignment: CDR1 MNHNY and CDR2 SVGAGI (reference sequence). The CDR3 totals 14 residues. V was cut by 6 bases and J by 3 bases, with 14 bases left in between. CDR3 region: CASSLGGEDYGYTF. CDR3 bases: TGTGCCAGCAGCCTCGGGGGGGAGGACTATGGCTACACCTTC.

V usage is TRBV29-1 and J usage is TRBJ2-7; maybe TRBD1 (6 bases). The ends were cut back, 4 bases at V and 0 bases at J, with 13 bases in the middle. This CDR3 region has 14 residues. Germline assignment: CDR1 SQVTM and CDR2 ANQGSEA. Here the CDR3 DNA reads TGCAGCGTTGTAGTCGGGGACAACTCCTACGAGCAGTACTTC. It specifies CSVVVGDNSYEQYF.

Only a few counts were recorded for this clone. This CDR3 is also generated by other DNA sequences in the sample. The chain carries TRBV12-3 or TRBV12-4 and TRBJ1-4; D not certain. V was shortened by 6 bases and J by 8 bases, with 10 bases between the two germline ends. The CDR3 length is 12 residues. Written as DNA, the CDR3 is TGTGCCAGCAGCCTTGGCGGGGAAAAACTGTTTTTT. As protein: CASSLGGEKLFF.

This chain connects TRBV15 to TRBJ1-5, with D tentatively TRBD1 (6 bases). V lost 5 bases and J lost 4, with 15 bases in between. The CDR3 has 15 residues. The germline gives CDR1 LNHNV, CDR2 YYDKDF (reference sequence). The CDR3 sequence: CATSAQPRGNQPQHF. CDR3 nucleotides: TGTGCCACCAGCGCACAACCCAGGGGAAATCAGCCCCAGCATTTT.

This clone was observed a single time. The rearrangement links TRBV29-1 to TRBJ2-3, with 9 bases identical to TRBD1. Losses at the gene ends were 2 bases for V and 6 bases for J; bases not matched to a gene: 3. The CDR3 has 13 residues. Looked up from germline, CDR1 is SQVTM and CDR2 is ANQGSEA. CDR3 sequence: CSVERDRDDTQYF. The CDR3, as DNA: TGCAGCGTTGAACGGGACAGGGATGATACGCAGTATTTT.

The chain is built from TRBV5-6 and TRBJ2-7, with 14 bases identical to TRBD2. V lost 4 bases, J lost 6 bases, and 6 bases stayed unmatched. The germline V gene encodes CDR1 SGHDT and CDR2 YYEEEE. The CDR3 runs 15 residues. CDR3 sequence: CASSRGLAGALEQYF. DNA for the CDR3: TGTGCCAGCAGCAGGGGACTAGCGGGAGCCCTCGAGCAGTACTTC.

This chain uses TRBV4-1 with TRBJ2-1, with TRBD2 matching over 14 bases. This CDR3 is built from 16 residues. The V gene end was trimmed by 5 bases and the J gene end by 9 bases; junction bases not matched to a gene: 9. CDR1 is MGHRA, CDR2 YSYEKL, per germline. The CDR3 DNA sequence: TGCGCCAGCAGCTTCTCGGGACTAGCGGGAGCGGGTGAGCAGTTCTTC. Translated: CASSFSGLAGAGEQFF.

The gene calls are TRBV6-5 and TRBJ1-3, with 8 positions matching TRBD1. V gave up 5 bases and J gave up 2 bases; unmatched junction bases: 2. The CDR3 length is 14 residues. The germline V gene encodes CDR1 MNHEY and CDR2 SVGAGI. The CDR3: CASSPQGAGNTIYF. The DNA for the CDR3 is TGTGCCAGCAGTCCACAGGGGGCTGGAAACACCATATATTTT.

CDR3 nucleotide sequence: TGTGCCAGCAGCGGGATCATGACAGGGAGAGAGCAGTTCTTC. It translates to CASSGIMTGREQFF. The genes are TRBV3-1 (or the pseudogene TRBV3-2) and TRBJ2-1; 7 bases are shared with TRBD1. J lost 10 bases, V lost 5 bases, and 11 bases had no gene match. This CDR3 is 14 amino acids long. Germline V gives CDR1 LGHDT, CDR2 YNNKEL (reference sequence).

The chain employs TRBV27 and TRBJ2-3; the D gene is possibly TRBD2 (5 bases). Trimming shortened V by 1 base and J by 1 base, and 6 bases separated the two germline ends. In germline, CDR1 is MNHEY, CDR2 SMNVEV (reference sequence). The CDR3 consists of 14 residues. The DNA of the CDR3 is TGTGCCAGCAGTTTATATAGCGGCACAGATACGCAGTATTTT. This encodes CASSLYSGTDTQYF.

In regard to this clone: In the same sample, other DNA sequences code for this CDR3. V and J are TRBV28 and TRBJ1-3; 7 bases agree with TRBD1. This CDR3 comprises 15 residues. After removal of 6 bases from V and 6 bases from J, the junction contained 11 bases not matched to a gene. Germline V CDR1 and CDR2: MDHEN, SYDVKM. DNA of the CDR3: TGTGCCAGCAGCCTGGGTGGGCAGGGGGAAAACACCATATATTTT. It specifies CASSLGGQGENTIYF. The variable domain in full, completed from reference TRBV28 and TRBJ1-3, reads DVKVTQSSRYLVKRTGEKVFLECVQDMDHENMFWYRQDPGLGLRLIYFSYDVKMKEKGDIPEGYSVSREKKERFSLILESASTNQTSMYLCASSLGGQGENTIYFGEGSWLTVV.

The rearrangement joins TRBV28 to TRBJ1-1; 10 bases are shared with TRBD1. The germline gives CDR1 MDHEN, CDR2 SYDVKM. With V trimmed by 7 bases and J by 4 bases, 9 bases remained unmatched. The CDR3 consists of 15 residues. CDR3 loop: CASTGQGVKGTEAFF. CDR3 in DNA: TGTGCCAGCACCGGACAGGGGGTAAAGGGCACTGAAGCTTTCTTT.